Presented here are 2 T cell receptor beta chains from one specimen sequenced in a study of blood T cell repertoires in COVID-19 (dated by TCRdb to 2018 to 2020). Libraries were built with the immunoSEQ multiplex PCR assay. TCRdb re-hosts the immuneACCESS table, in-frame sequences only. Its copies lack some clones; in the studies checked, an unresolved V gene accounts for under half of them, and the cause for the rest is not known. Recorded for this sample are about 240,000 clones; around 87% of them occurred a single time. The ten largest account for roughly 3.3% of the sample. Sequencing input: PBMCs or T cells enriched from blood (not recorded which). Every receptor here comes from a woman aged 40-49 years with acute COVID-19.

Regarding this clone: Within the sample, other DNA sequences also encode this same CDR3. V usage is TRBV30 and J usage is TRBJ2-7; D ambiguous. The V end lost 0 bases, the J end lost 4 bases, and 4 bases lay between the germline ends. This CDR3 comprises 11 residues. Germline V CDR1 and CDR2: GTSNPN, SVGIG (reference sequence). This chain's CDR3 is CAWSVQYEQYF. The DNA for the CDR3 is TGTGCCTGGAGTGTTCAGTACGAGCAGTACTTC.

The CDR3 region has the DNA TGTGCCAGCAGCTTGAGGAGGGGCCGGAAGGATACGCAGTATTTT. Translation gives CASSLRRGRKDTQYF. The chain recombines TRBV5-6 with TRBJ2-3; TRBD2 might be the D (6 bases). Trimming took 1 base from V and 6 from J, leaving 15 bases between them. This CDR3 spans 15 amino acids. The germline V gene encodes CDR1 SGHDT and CDR2 YYEEEE.